This T cell receptor beta chain was identified in a study of blood T cells in healthy people across ages. Together with a sample-barcoded 5' primer, a J-beta primer mix was included in a second PCR lasting roughly 6 to 12 cycles. TCRdb called the 5' RACE reads again in MiXCR, with one record for every CDR3 protein. The sample has more than 900,000 distinct CDR3 sequences, approximately 26% seen once. The same specimen was also included in a second study, on T cells of mothers and their children. That paper adds: The shaping of TCR recombination output by thymic selection is similar in related and unrelated pairs.

This sequence was found in a girl aged 2-10 years in good health. Sequenced: blood.

The CDR3 is CASSQVPRTYEQYF. CDR3 sequence (DNA): TGTGCCAGCAGCCAAGTTCCCAGAACGTACGAGCAGTACTTC. The gene calls are TRBV14 and TRBJ2-7; D gene uncertain. CDR1 is SGHDN and CDR2 is FVKESK in the germline V gene. Trimming removed 1 base at V and 4 bases at J, with 11 bases between. CDR3 length: 14 residues. Full variable domain (missing parts from reference TRBV14 and TRBJ2-7): EAGVTQFPSHSVIEKGQTVTLRCDPISGHDNLYWYRRVMGKEIKFLLHFVKESKQDESGMPNNRFLAERTGGTYSTLKVQPAELEDSGVYFCASSQVPRTYEQYFGPGTRLTVT.